This TCR beta chain was sequenced in a study of T cells after yellow fever vaccination. General observations from the study: Contaminants from the bulk population, in the form of abundant clonotypes, could be found in FACS-sorted repertoires.

UMIs were added to TCR cDNA along with a universal primer site when it was made by 5'RACE template switching. TCRdb re-derived calls from the 5' RACE reads in MiXCR, one entry per CDR3 protein. The profile shows a few hundred thousand distinct CDR3 sequences, 7.5% to 9% of them singletons. Comment on this clonotype: What it recognizes is unknown.

This receptor was taken from a man younger than 35 who received the YFV17D yellow fever vaccine. This sample comprised CD4+ T cells sorted from PBMCs, obtained 5 days after the yellow fever booster vaccination.

The CDR3: CASSGTGGSNSPLHF. CDR3 DNA sequence: TGTGCCAGCAGTGGGACAGGGGGCAGTAATTCACCCCTCCACTTT. The V call is TRBV2, the J call TRBJ1-6; 11 positions match TRBD1. CDR1 is SNHLY, CDR2 FYNNEI, per germline. The junction had 2 bases not matched to a gene; V was cut back by 4 bases and J by 6 bases. The CDR3 runs 15 residues.